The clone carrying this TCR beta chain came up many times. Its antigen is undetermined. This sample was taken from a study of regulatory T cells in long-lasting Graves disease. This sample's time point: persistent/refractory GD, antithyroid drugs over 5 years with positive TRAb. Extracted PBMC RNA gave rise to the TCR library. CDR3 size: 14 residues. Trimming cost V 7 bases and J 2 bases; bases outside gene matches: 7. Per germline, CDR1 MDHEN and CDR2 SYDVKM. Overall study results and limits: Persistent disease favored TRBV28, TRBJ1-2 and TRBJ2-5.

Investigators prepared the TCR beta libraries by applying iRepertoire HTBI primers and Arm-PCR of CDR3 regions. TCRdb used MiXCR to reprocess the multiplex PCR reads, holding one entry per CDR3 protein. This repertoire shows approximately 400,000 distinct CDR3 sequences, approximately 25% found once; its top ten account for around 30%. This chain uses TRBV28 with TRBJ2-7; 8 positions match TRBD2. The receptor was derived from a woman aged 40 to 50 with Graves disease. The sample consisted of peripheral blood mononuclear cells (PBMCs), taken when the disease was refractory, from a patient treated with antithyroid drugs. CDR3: CASMKAGGPYEQYF. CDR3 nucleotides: TGTGCCAGCATGAAGGCGGGAGGACCCTACGAGCAGTACTTC.